A selection of T cell receptor beta chains follows, all from one sample in a study of CD8 T cells in Susac syndrome. TCRdb ran MiXCR on the immunoSEQ multiplex PCR reads and lists one entry per CDR3 protein. Among 120,000 to 150,000 distinct CDR3 sequences listed, around 94% were seen once. Sequencing input: CD4+ T cells from PBMCs. The receptors were sampled from a human donor in good health. Each CDR3 is given with its conserved first and last residue. A D gene is named only where the DNA matches it firmly. Clone size is stated in some rows and not others, as once, few, many or a class when expanded.

v_call,j_call,d_call,clone_size,cdr3_nt,cdr3_aa
TRBV24-1,TRBJ2-4,NA,NA,TGTGCCACCAGTGACCCCTCGGGGATAGCCAAAAACATTCAGTACTTC,CATSDPSGIAKNIQYF
TRBV16,TRBJ1-5,NA,NA,TGTGCCAGCAGCCTCGGGACTTATCAGCCCCAGCATTTT,CASSLGTYQPQHF
TRBV28,TRBJ2-7,TRBD1,once,TGTGCCAGCAGTTCGGGACAGGCTACCTACGAGCAGTACTTC,CASSSGQATYEQYF
TRBV11-1,TRBJ2-7,NA,NA,TGTGCCAGCAGCTCCCTGCCAGGAGTTTCCTACGAGCAGTACTTC,CASSSLPGVSYEQYF
TRBV24-1,TRBJ1-5,NA,NA,TGTGCCACCAGCGGGGGCAGGGACAATCAGCCCCAGCATTTT,CATSGGRDNQPQHF
TRBV7-9,TRBJ1-1,TRBD1,NA,TGTGCCAGCAGCGCGAGGGACAGGGCCAACACTGAAGCTTTCTTT,CASSARDRANTEAFF
TRBV20-1,TRBJ1-5,NA,NA,TGCAGTGCTAGAGTCCCCTCCCTGGGGCTTGATCAGCCCCAGCATTTT,CSARVPSLGLDQPQHF
TRBV6-1,TRBJ2-5,TRBD1,NA,TGTGCCAGCAGCCCTACAGGGGGCTCGGAGACCCAGTACTTC,CASSPTGGSETQYF
TRBV9,TRBJ2-1,NA,NA,TGTGCCAGCAGCGGGTCCCTATCTGTTGCCCTGCAGTTCTTC,CASSGSLSVALQFF
TRBV10-3,TRBJ2-6,NA,NA,TGTGCCATCAGTGAGTCCGGCTCTGGGGCCAACGTCCTGACTTTC,CAISESGSGANVLTF
TRBV2,TRBJ2-5,TRBD2,NA,TGTGCCAGCAGTGGGCGCCGGGGGGAAGAGACCCAGTACTTC,CASSGRRGEETQYF
TRBV5-1,TRBJ2-1,TRBD2,NA,TGCGCCAGCAGCACCGGACTAGCGGCCAATGAGCAGTTCTTC,CASSTGLAANEQFF
TRBV28,TRBJ2-7,NA,NA,TGTGCCAGCGGGGGACTCTACGAGCAGTACTTC,CASGGLYEQYF
TRBV5-1,TRBJ2-1,TRBD2,NA,TGCGCCAGCAGCTTGGGTCTAGCGGTAAGCTCCTACAATGAGCAGTTCTTC,CASSLGLAVSSYNEQFF
TRBV4-2,TRBJ1-6,TRBD1,NA,TGTGCCAGCAGCCCCACCCCCGGACAGGGCTCACCCCTCCACTTT,CASSPTPGQGSPLHF
TRBV3-1,TRBJ1-2,TRBD1,NA,TGTGCCAGCAGCCAAAGGACAGGGGGCTCGGGTGGCTACACCTTC,CASSQRTGGSGGYTF
TRBV20-1,TRBJ2-1,TRBD2,NA,TGCAGTGCTAGATCCGGGACTAGCGGGAGTAATGAGCAGTTCTTC,CSARSGTSGSNEQFF